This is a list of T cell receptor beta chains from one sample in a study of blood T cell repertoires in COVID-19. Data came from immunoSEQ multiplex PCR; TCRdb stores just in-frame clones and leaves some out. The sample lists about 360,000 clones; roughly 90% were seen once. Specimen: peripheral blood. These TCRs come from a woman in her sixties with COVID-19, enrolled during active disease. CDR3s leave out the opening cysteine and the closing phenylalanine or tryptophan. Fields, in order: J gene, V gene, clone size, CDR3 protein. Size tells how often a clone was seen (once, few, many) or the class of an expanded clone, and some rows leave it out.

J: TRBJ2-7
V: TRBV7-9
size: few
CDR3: ASSLDFGVSYEQY

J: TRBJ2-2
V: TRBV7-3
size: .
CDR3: ASSLLAGGTIAGELF

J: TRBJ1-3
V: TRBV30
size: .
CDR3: AWTGSGNTIY

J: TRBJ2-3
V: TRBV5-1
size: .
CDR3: ASYTDTDTQY

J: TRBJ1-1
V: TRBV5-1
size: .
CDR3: ASSFDINTEAF

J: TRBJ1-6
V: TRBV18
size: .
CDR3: ASSPSDRNSPLH

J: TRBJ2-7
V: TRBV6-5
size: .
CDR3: ASRAGLLEQY

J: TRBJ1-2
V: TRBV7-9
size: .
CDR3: ASSLETGSYGYT

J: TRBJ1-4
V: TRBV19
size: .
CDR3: ASSRTASDEKLF

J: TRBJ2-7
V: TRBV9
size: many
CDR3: ASSPRTISYEQY

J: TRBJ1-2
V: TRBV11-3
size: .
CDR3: ASSFSTGENYGYT

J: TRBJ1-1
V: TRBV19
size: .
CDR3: AVLPTPREGIINTEAF

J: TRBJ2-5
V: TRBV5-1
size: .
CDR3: ASSFGLAGMQETQY

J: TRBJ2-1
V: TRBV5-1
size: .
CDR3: ASSSGLANEQF

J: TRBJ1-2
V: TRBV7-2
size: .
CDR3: ASSPRGGARDGYT

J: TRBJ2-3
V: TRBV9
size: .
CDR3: ASTPPYSTDTQY

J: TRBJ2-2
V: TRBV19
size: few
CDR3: ASSISRDNTGELF

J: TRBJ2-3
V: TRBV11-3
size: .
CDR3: ASSLRDRGTDTQY

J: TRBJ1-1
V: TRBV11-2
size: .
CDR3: ASSLTGANTEAF

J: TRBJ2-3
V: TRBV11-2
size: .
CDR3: ASSLDPGGDEGHADTQY

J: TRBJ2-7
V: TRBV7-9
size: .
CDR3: ASSLDRNEQY

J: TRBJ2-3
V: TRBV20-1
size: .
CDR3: SASRGGDTDTQY

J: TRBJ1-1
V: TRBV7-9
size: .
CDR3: ASSLSGFTEAF

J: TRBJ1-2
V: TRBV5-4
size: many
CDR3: ASSRAEGVYGYT

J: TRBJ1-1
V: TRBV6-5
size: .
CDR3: ASSIRGSRTEAF

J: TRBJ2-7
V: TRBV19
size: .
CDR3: ASSLHGTSGYEQY

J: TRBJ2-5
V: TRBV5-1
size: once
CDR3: ASSQGQQETQY

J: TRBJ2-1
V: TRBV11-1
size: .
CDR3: ASSQYSGASYNEQF

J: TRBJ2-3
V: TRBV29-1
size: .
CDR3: SVEPGQGTDTQY

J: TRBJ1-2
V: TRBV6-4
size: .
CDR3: ASTDQPNGAYGYT

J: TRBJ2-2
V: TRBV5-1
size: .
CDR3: ASSPTTETNTGELF

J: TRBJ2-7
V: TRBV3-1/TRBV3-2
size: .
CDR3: ASSHYGSYEQY

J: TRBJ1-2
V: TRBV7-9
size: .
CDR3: ASSLRDSYGYT

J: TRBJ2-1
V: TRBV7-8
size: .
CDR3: ASSLAGGAGNEQF

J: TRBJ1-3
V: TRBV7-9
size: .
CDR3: ASSLDGGSPGNTIY

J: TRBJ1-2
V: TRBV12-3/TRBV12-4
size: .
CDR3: ASSLQGSYGYT

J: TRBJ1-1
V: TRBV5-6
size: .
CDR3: ASSLTWFRMNTEAF

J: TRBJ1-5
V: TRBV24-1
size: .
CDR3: ATSQGGGNQPQH

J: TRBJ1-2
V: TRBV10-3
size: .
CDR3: AISESGDRRYGYT

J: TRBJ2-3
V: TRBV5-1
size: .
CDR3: ASSRDRGPTTDTQY